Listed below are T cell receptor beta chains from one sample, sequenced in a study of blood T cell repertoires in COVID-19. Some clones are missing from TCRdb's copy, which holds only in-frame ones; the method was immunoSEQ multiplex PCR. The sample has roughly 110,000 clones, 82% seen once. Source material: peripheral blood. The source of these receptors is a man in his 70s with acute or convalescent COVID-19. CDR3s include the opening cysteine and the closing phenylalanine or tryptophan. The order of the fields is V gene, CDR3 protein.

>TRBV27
CASSVRGSGISSYNEQFF
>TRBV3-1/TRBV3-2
CASSQARDRRPDYEQYF
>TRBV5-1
CASSLQGAGADTQYF
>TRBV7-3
CASSYTPSYEQYF
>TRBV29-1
CSTTRRDSSYNEQFF
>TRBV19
CASSGQGSSYGYTF
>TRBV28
CASSLRGGSNQPQHF
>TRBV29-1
CSVDGGALVFSQETQYF
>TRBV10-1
CASSESGSPNVLTF
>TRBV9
CASRGDRVGGGYTF
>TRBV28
CASSRGGQGAAQPQHF
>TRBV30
CAWSKEARQTQYF
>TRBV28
CASSPTGNTGELFF
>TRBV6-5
CASRNAAGWDGYTF
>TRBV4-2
CASSHPSEGRADTQYF
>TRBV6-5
CATKLGRGREKLFF
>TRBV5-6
CASSQRGQSYGYTF
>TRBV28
CASTLGGISSYNEQFF
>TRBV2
CASSSQTGANEKLFF
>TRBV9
CASSVATGGYEQYF
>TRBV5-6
CASSLAGFNEKLFF
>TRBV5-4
CASSGRDRSYEQYF
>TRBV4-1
CASSMPAGAVRDTQYF